The sequence of this TCR beta chain was determined in a study of human T cells and chemical hapten exposure. About the research overall: From small differences in pooled library volume came most of the variation in per-sample TCR yields. Whole-study results and caveats: TCRs above 1 in 1000 frequency stayed constant with DPC sensitization.

Library construction involved attaching unique molecular identifiers to individual cDNA molecules, which allowed quantitative, reproducible TCR counting. Study processing details: There were a median of around 97,000 TCRs per sample, with a range from about 23,224 to 690,600. MiXCR, run by TCRdb on the RACE reads, gives a single entry per CDR3 protein. TCRdb, rather than the study authors, made the V and J calls. Of about 130,000 distinct CDR3 sequences listed, about 8.2% are singletons. V dropped 5 bases and J dropped 3; count of bases not matched to a gene: 11. CDR3 size: 16 residues. Germline-derived CDR1 and CDR2 are SEHNR and FQNEAQ (reference sequence). As concerns this clonotype: The antigen remains undetermined.

Time point given: healthy volunteer bleed at 2 weeks. Unfractionated whole blood yielded the extracted total RNA. This chain connects TRBV7-9 to TRBJ2-7, with 9 positions matching TRBD1. The sample consisted of whole blood. This TCR derives from a male donor in good health. Some clones in this sample may be carry-over from other donors' samples. In DNA form, the CDR3 reads TGTGCCAGCAGCCCACCGGAACAGGGGGCTAACTACGAGCAGTACTTC. Its translation is CASSPPEQGANYEQYF.